Shown below are 14 T cell receptor beta chains from a single sample sequenced in a study of blood T cell repertoires in COVID-19 (dated by TCRdb to 2020 to 2021). Libraries were built with the immunoSEQ multiplex PCR assay. The clones in this table, taken by TCRdb from immuneACCESS, are in-frame only. Not every clone is retained; where verified, under half of the shortfall comes from an unresolved V gene, and the cause of the rest is unknown. The table for this sample lists approximately 480,000 clones; nearly 90% of them were counted only once. The top ten hold approximately 0.9% of the sample. The material sequenced was peripheral blood. The receptors derive from a man aged 18 to 30 with COVID-19, enrolled during active disease.

The rearrangement links TRBV5-1 to TRBJ2-1; 8 bases agree with TRBD2. The CDR3 spans 15 residues. After removal of 5 bases from V and 2 bases from J, the junction contained 6 bases not matched to a gene. The germline V gene has CDR1 SGHRS and CDR2 YFSETQ. CDR3 DNA sequence: TGCGCCAGCAGTCCCGGGACTAGGACCTACAATGAGCAGTTCTTC. It yields the protein CASSPGTRTYNEQFF.

The CDR3 coding sequence is TGTGCCAGCTCACGGACTAGCGACCTCTACAATGAGCAGTTCTTC. It encodes CASSRTSDLYNEQFF. This chain connects TRBV18 to TRBJ2-1; 9 positions match TRBD2. CDR1 and CDR2 (germline): KGHSH, LQKENI. V gave up 4 bases and J gave up 3 bases; unmatched junction bases: 4. The CDR3 length is 15 residues. The full variable domain, completed using reference TRBV18 and TRBJ2-1, is NAGVMQNPRHLVRRRGQEARLRCSPMKGHSHVYWYRQLPEEGLKFMVYLQKENIIDESGMPKERFSAEFPKEGPSILRIQQVVRGDSAAYFCASSRTSDLYNEQFFGPGTRLTVL.

The J gene is TRBJ2-7, the V gene TRBV3-1 (or the pseudogene TRBV3-2); TRBD2 might be the D (6 bases). V gave up 4 bases and J gave up 3 bases, with 16 bases separating them. The CDR3 is 15 residues long. Per germline, CDR1 LGHDT and CDR2 YNNKEL (reference sequence). CDR3 amino acids: CASSPDGGLNYEQYF. CDR3 sequence (DNA): TGTGCCAGCAGCCCGGACGGGGGACTGAACTACGAGCAGTACTTC.

The V and J genes are TRBV7-2 and TRBJ1-2; D remains unclear. Trimming shortened V by 0 bases and J by 7 bases, and 18 bases separated the two germline ends. CDR1 and CDR2 (germline): SGHTA, FQGNSA. CDR3 size: 16 residues. CDR3: CASSLALGGGLRGYTF. The DNA of the CDR3 is TGTGCCAGCAGCTTAGCCCTAGGAGGTGGCTTGCGTGGCTACACCTTC.

This chain uses TRBV7-9 with TRBJ2-3; 11 positions agree with TRBD2. The CDR3 has 16 amino acids. V dropped 5 bases and J dropped 3; count of bases not matched to a gene: 7. In germline, CDR1 is SEHNR, CDR2 FQNEAQ (reference sequence). The CDR3 protein is CASSRRLAGTTDTQYF. CDR3 in DNA: TGTGCCAGCAGCCGTAGACTAGCGGGGACGACAGATACGCAGTATTTT.

This chain links TRBV7-9 with TRBJ2-5; a weak D match, TRBD2 (6 bases). V was pared by 4 bases and J by 2 bases, with 11 bases between. The CDR3 contains 14 residues. CDR1 is SEHNR, CDR2 FQNEAQ, per germline (reference sequence). This CDR3 reads CASSSGLAQETQYF. The DNA of the CDR3 is TGTGCCAGCAGCTCGGGACTCGCGCAAGAGACCCAGTACTTC.

This clone was seen a single time. This CDR3 is also generated by other DNA sequences in the sample. CDR3 region: CASSPDRGGTGELFF. The DNA of the CDR3 is TGTGCCAGCTCACCGGACAGGGGAGGCACCGGGGAGCTGTTTTTT. The chain employs TRBV18 and TRBJ2-2; 9 nucleotides match TRBD1. From germline, CDR1 is KGHSH and CDR2 LQKENI. V shed 3 bases, J shed 4 bases, and the junction held 3 bases outside the gene matches. This CDR3 region has 15 residues.

The J gene is TRBJ1-1, the V gene TRBV5-1, with D possibly matching TRBD1 (5 bases). The germline V gene has CDR1 SGHRS and CDR2 YFSETQ. V was pared by 5 bases and J by 5 bases, with 13 bases between. This CDR3 has 13 amino acids. The CDR3 is CASSVSGYTEAFF. In DNA form, the CDR3 reads TGCGCCAGCAGTGTATCAGGGTATACTGAAGCTTTCTTT.

The rearrangement joins TRBV3-1 (or the pseudogene TRBV3-2) to TRBJ2-3; tentatively, D is TRBD2 (6 bases). The V end was cut by 5 bases, the J end by 4 bases, with 16 bases between. Looked up from germline, CDR1 is LGHDT and CDR2 is YNNKEL (reference sequence). The CDR3 covers 15 residues. CDR3 protein: CASSVGGDEADTQYF. CDR3 DNA sequence: TGTGCCAGCAGCGTAGGAGGGGACGAGGCAGATACGCAGTATTTT.

V gene TRBV13 combines with J gene TRBJ2-7; D is possibly TRBD2 (6 bases). The CDR3 contains 15 residues. The germline V gene encodes CDR1 PRHDT and CDR2 FYEKMQ (reference sequence). V dropped 4 bases and J dropped 3 bases, with 16 bases sitting between them. The CDR3 DNA follows: TGTGCCAGCAGCTCTAGGGCGGGGAAGGGCTACGAGCAGTACTTC. Amino acids: CASSSRAGKGYEQYF.

This sequence joins TRBV5-4 and TRBJ2-3; 8 nucleotides align to TRBD1. The CDR3 has 15 residues. Germline trimming cut 3 bases from V and 5 bases from J; bases unmatched to any gene: 8. Germline assignment: CDR1 SGHNT and CDR2 YYREEE (reference sequence). The CDR3 nucleotides are TGTGCCAGCAGCTCCCAAACAGGGGGTGAAGATACGCAGTATTTT. Translation gives CASSSQTGGEDTQYF.

The chain couples TRBV18 to TRBJ1-3; D is undetermined. This CDR3 contains 15 residues. The V end was cut by 7 bases, the J end by 0 bases, with 13 bases between. Germline V gene lookup returns CDR1 KGHSH and CDR2 LQKENI. CDR3 protein: CASYPGMNSGNTIYF. CDR3 bases: TGTGCCAGCTACCCGGGAATGAACTCTGGAAACACCATATATTTT.

This rearrangement joins TRBV6-5 to TRBJ1-5; tentatively, D is TRBD1 (6 bases). Trimming stripped 0 bases from V and 7 bases from J, with 13 bases between. The CDR3 spans 15 residues. Germline values: CDR1 MNHEY, CDR2 SVGAGI. In DNA form, the CDR3 reads TGTGCCAGCAGTTACTCGGGGGGGCCCCAACAGCCCCAGCATTTT. Protein: CASSYSGGPQQPQHF.

The chain employs TRBV3-1 (or the pseudogene TRBV3-2) and TRBJ2-7; D unclear. The V and J ends lost 0 bases and 2 bases respectively, with 14 bases between them. CDR1 LGHDT and CDR2 YNNKEL come from the germline V gene (reference sequence). The CDR3 is 16 residues long. For the CDR3, the DNA is TGTGCCAGCAGCCAAGATCCGCCTCCCCCAGCCTACGAGCAGTACTTC. Amino acids: CASSQDPPPPAYEQYF.